This T cell receptor beta chain stems from a study of T cells in Graves' hyperthyroidism and ophthalmopathy. The CDR3 is 12 residues long. Between the trimmed V and J ends, which lost 3 bases and 4 bases, there was a span of 8 bases. Germline V gene sequence: CDR1 DFQATT, CDR2 SNEGSKA (reference sequence). Amplified TCR beta CDR3 regions came from RNA transcripts. TCR CDR3 underwent first-round RT-PCR with the HTBI primer set. Using its own MiXCR run on the multiplex PCR reads, TCRdb lists one record per CDR3 protein. The sample lists about 720,000 distinct CDR3 sequences, over 15% occurring once. There are many counts of this clonotype.

The receptor was derived from a woman aged 50 to 60 with Graves' hyperthyroidism that later progressed to Graves' ophthalmopathy. V and J are TRBV20-1 and TRBJ2-3; D gene unclear. Input material: blood. The CDR3 region is CSASLAADTQYF. The CDR3 DNA follows: TGCAGTGCTAGCCTGGCGGCAGATACGCAGTATTTT.